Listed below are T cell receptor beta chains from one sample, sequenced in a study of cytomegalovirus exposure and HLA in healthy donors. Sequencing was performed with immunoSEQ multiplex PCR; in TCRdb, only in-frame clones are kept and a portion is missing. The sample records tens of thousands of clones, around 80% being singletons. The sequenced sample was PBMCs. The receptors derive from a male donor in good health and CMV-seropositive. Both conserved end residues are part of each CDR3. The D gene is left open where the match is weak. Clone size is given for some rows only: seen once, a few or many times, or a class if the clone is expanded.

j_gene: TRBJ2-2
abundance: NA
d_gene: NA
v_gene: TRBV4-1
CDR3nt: TGCGCCAGCAGCCAAAAGGAGCCACCTAGCACCGGGGAGCTGTTTTTT
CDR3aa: CASSQKEPPSTGELFF

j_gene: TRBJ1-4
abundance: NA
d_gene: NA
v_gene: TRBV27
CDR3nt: TGTGCCAGCAGTGCGGCCCTCGGGAAAAAACTGTTTTTT
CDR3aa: CASSAALGKKLFF

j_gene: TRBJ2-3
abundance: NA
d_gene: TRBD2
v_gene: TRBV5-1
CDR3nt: TGCGCCAGCAGCTTGACCTCTAGCGGGGGGGGCACAGATACGCAGTATTTT
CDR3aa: CASSLTSSGGGTDTQYF

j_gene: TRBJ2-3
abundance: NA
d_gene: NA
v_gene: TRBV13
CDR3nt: TGTGCCAGCAGCTTTTCGGAGGGTCGCGGTCGCACAGATACGCAGTATTTT
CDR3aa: CASSFSEGRGRTDTQYF

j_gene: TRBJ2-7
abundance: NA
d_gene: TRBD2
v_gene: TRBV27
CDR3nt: TGTGCCAGCAGTTTATCGTTGGCGGGAGGGACCTACGAGCAGTACTTC
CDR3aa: CASSLSLAGGTYEQYF

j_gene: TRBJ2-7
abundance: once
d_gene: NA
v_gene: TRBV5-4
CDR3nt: TGTGCCAGCAGCTTGTCAGTGGGGACTGCCTACGAGCAGTACTTC
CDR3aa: CASSLSVGTAYEQYF

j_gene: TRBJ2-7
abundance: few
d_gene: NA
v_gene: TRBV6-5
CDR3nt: TGTGCCAGCAGCGACTTACAGGGCCACGAGCAGTACTTC
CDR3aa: CASSDLQGHEQYF

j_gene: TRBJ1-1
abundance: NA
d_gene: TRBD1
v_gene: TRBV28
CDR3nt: TGTGCCAGCAGTTTATTGTCTCTTCGTGGCGGACAGGGGAAAGGAACTGAAGCTTTCTTT
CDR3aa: CASSLLSLRGGQGKGTEAFF

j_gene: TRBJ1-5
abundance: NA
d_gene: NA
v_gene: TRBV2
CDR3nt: TGTGCCAGCAGCGAATATAGCAATCAGCCCCAGCATTTT
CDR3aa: CASSEYSNQPQHF

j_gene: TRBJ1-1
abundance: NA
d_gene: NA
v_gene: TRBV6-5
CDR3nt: TGTGCCAGCACCGGACAGTTGAACACTGAAGCTTTCTTT
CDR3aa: CASTGQLNTEAFF

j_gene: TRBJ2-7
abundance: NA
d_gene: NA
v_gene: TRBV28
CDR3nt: TGTGCCAGCAGTTTCTTTCAGGGCTACGAGCAGTACTTC
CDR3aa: CASSFFQGYEQYF

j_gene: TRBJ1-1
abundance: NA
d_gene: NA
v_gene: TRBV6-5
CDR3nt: TGTGCCAGCAGTGACAGACAGGACACTGAAGCTTTCTTT
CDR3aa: CASSDRQDTEAFF

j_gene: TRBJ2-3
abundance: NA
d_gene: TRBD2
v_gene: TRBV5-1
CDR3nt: TGCGCCAGCAGCTTGGAACCTAGCGGGGGAGCAGATACGCAGTATTTT
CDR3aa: CASSLEPSGGADTQYF

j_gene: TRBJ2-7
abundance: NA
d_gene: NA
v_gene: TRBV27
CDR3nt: TGTGCCAGCAGAGAAATAGACGAGCAGTACTTC
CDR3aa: CASREIDEQYF

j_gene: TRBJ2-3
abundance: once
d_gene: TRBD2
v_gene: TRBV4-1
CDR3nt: TGCGCCAGCAGCCAAGGACTAGCGGCCCGCGGAGTGGCAGATACGCAGTATTTT
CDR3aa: CASSQGLAARGVADTQYF

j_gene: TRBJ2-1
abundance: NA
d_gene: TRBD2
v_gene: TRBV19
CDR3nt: TGTGCCAGTAGTATAGCTGGTAGCGGGGGCGATGAGCAGTTCTTC
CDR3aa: CASSIAGSGGDEQFF

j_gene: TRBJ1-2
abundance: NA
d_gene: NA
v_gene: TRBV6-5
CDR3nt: TGTGCCAGCAGTTACTCGATAGCCCATGGCTACACCTTC
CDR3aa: CASSYSIAHGYTF

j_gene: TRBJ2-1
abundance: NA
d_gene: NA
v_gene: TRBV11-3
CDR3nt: TGTGCCAGCAGCTCTGGGGGACTCAACAATGAGCAGTTCTTC
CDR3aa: CASSSGGLNNEQFF

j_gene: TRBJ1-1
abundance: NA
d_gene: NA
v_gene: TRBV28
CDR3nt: TGTGCCAGCAGTCTTCAAGACCGGGACACGTACACTGAAGCTTTCTTT
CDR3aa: CASSLQDRDTYTEAFF

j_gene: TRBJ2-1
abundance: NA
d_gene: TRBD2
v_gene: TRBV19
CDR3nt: TGTGCCAGTACCCCCTCCCCTAGCGGGGGGTGGAATGAGCAGTTCTTC
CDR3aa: CASTPSPSGGWNEQFF

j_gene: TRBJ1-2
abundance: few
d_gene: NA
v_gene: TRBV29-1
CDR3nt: TGCAGCGTTGAAATGACATCTCCATATGGCTACACCTTC
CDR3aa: CSVEMTSPYGYTF

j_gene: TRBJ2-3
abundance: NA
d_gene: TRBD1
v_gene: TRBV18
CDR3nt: TGTGCCAGCTCACCTATCAGAGGACAGGGAATGACAAAGGGGCCAGATACGCAGTATTTT
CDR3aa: CASSPIRGQGMTKGPDTQYF

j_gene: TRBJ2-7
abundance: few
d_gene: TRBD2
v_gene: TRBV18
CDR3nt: TGTGCCAGCTCACCACTAGCGGGACTCAACGAGCAGTACTTC
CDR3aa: CASSPLAGLNEQYF

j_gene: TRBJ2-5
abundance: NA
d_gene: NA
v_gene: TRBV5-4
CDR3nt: TGTGCCAGCATCGCGGGAAGCGGGGAGACCCAGTACTTC
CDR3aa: CASIAGSGETQYF

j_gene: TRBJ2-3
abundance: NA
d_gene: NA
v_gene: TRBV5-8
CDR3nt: TGTGCCAGCGGAGTGAGGACAGATACGCAGTATTTT
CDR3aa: CASGVRTDTQYF

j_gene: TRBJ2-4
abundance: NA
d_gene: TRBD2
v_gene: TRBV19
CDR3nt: TGTGCCAGTAGTATCGGGACTAGCGCACGGAACCAGTACTTC
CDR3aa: CASSIGTSARNQYF

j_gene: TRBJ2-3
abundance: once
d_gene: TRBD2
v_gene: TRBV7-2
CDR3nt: TGTGCCAGCAGCTGGGGAGCGGGGGGGCCGGCAGATACGCAGTATTTT
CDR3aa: CASSWGAGGPADTQYF

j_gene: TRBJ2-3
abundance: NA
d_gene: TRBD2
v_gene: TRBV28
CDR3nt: TGTGCCAGCAGTTCGAGCGGGCGGGAGCTACGCACAGATACGCAGTATTTT
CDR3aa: CASSSSGRELRTDTQYF

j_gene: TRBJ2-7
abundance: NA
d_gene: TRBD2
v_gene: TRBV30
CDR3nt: TGTGCCTGGAGTGTATCGGGAGGGGTCGAGCAGTACTTC
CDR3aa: CAWSVSGGVEQYF

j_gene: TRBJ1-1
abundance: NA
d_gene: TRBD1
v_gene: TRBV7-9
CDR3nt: TGTGCCAGCAGCTTAGGACAGGGGAGCACTGAAGCTTTCTTT
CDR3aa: CASSLGQGSTEAFF

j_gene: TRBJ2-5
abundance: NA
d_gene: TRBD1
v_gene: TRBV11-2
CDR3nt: TGTGCCAGCAGCCCCGGACAGGGGAAGGAGACCCAGTACTTC
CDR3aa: CASSPGQGKETQYF

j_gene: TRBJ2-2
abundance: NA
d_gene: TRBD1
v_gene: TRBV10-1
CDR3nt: TGCGCCAGCTCCTTCCGGGGGACAGGGCACACCGGGGAGCTGTTTTTT
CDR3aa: CASSFRGTGHTGELFF

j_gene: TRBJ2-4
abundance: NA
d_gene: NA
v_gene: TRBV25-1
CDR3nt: TGTGCCAGCAGTGAGCCACAGATTGACAAAAACATTCAGTACTTC
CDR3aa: CASSEPQIDKNIQYF